This T cell receptor (beta chain) was recovered during a study of blood T cell repertoires in COVID-19. The assay was immunoSEQ multiplex PCR, and TCRdb's table has in-frame clones only and misses some. The data show about 89,000 clones, more than 70% seen once. Germline CDR1 SGHTA, CDR2 FQGNSA. This CDR3 contains 15 residues. V was clipped by 3 bases and J by 6 bases, with 17 bases between them. Source material: peripheral blood. The V gene is TRBV7-2, the J gene TRBJ1-2; maybe TRBD1 (5 bases). The TCR sequence derives from a woman older than 75 with acute or convalescent COVID-19. The CDR3: CASSFYRLGHNGYTF. DNA for the CDR3: TGTGCCAGCAGCTTCTACAGGCTAGGCCATAATGGCTACACCTTC.